This T cell receptor (beta chain) appears in the sequencing data of a study of cytomegalovirus exposure and HLA in healthy donors. General study results and limits: DRB1 had the most TCR associations and HLA-C the fewest, a later analysis found, with rates varying by HLA locus. It was confirmed in vitro that a few of the CMV-associated chains were specific for CMV antigens.

To note about this clone: Antigen specificity is unknown.

Primers included in the PCR were 60 Vbeta and 13 Jbeta primers. Only in-frame clones appear in the TCRdb table, and some are missing; sequencing was by immunoSEQ multiplex PCR. Of tens of thousands of clones listed, more than 75% were seen once; the top ten hold roughly 2%. This clonotype was obtained from a man between 18 and 29 years old in good health and CMV-seronegative. Input material: PBMCs.

This CDR3 reads CASSYPGTGNWGYTF. CDR3 in DNA: TGTGCCAGCAGCTACCCGGGGACAGGGAACTGGGGCTACACCTTC. This sequence joins TRBV5-6 and TRBJ1-2; 9 positions match TRBD1. This CDR3 has 15 amino acids. Germline values: CDR1 SGHDT, CDR2 YYEEEE. V gave up 3 bases and J gave up 8 bases; unmatched junction bases: 11.